Listed below are T cell receptor beta chains from one sample, sequenced in a study of cytomegalovirus exposure and HLA in healthy donors. Sequenced by immunoSEQ multiplex PCR; TCRdb stores in-frame clones only, minus some. The sample carries some 100,000 clones, more than 65% recorded once. The specimen sequenced was PBMCs. The receptors originated from a woman in her late teens or twenties in good health and CMV-seropositive. The CDR3 runs from the conserved cysteine through the conserved F or W. The D gene is left open where the match is weak. Only part of the rows carry a size: once, few, many, or a class if the clone is expanded.

J: TRBJ1-1; V: TRBV5-4; size: -; D: TRBD1; DNA: TGTGCCAGCAGCTTGGGTGGACAGGTGGGCGTCACTGAAGCTTTCTTT; CDR3: CASSLGGQVGVTEAFF
J: TRBJ2-1; V: TRBV7-9; size: once; D: TRBD2; DNA: TGTGCCAGCAGCCCGGGACTAGCGGACAATGAGCAGTTCTTC; CDR3: CASSPGLADNEQFF
J: TRBJ1-2; V: TRBV2; size: -; D: -; DNA: TGTGCCCTCCTTCTAACGGGGGGCTACACCTTC; CDR3: CALLLTGGYTF
J: TRBJ2-7; V: TRBV29-1; size: few; D: TRBD1; DNA: TGCAGCGTCCGACAGGGCGGTACCTACGAGCAGTACTTC; CDR3: CSVRQGGTYEQYF
J: TRBJ2-1; V: TRBV7-3; size: -; D: -; DNA: TGTGCCAGCAGCTTAATGGGCAGGGGCGAGGAGGTTGTGGGATTATACAATGAGCAGTTCTTC; CDR3: CASSLMGRGEEVVGLYNEQFF
J: TRBJ1-2; V: TRBV7-9; size: -; D: -; DNA: TGTGCCAGCAGCCCATGGAGGGAAGCCGGAGGCTACACCTTC; CDR3: CASSPWREAGGYTF
J: TRBJ2-5; V: TRBV18; size: -; D: TRBD2; DNA: TGTGCCAGCTCGACCAGTCTAGCGGGAGCCGAGACCCAGTACTTC; CDR3: CASSTSLAGAETQYF
J: TRBJ2-1; V: TRBV7-3; size: once; D: TRBD2; DNA: TGTGCCAGCAGCTCACTCGCCGGGACTAGCGGAAACAATGAGCAGTTCTTC; CDR3: CASSSLAGTSGNNEQFF
J: TRBJ1-5; V: TRBV19; size: -; D: TRBD1; DNA: TGTGCCAGTAGTATATCGGCTGACAGGGTCGGGTTAGGTAATCAGCCCCAGCATTTT; CDR3: CASSISADRVGLGNQPQHF
J: TRBJ1-1; V: TRBV28; size: -; D: -; DNA: TGTGCCAGCAGTTTAAGGGGTGGGTTAGGAACTGAAGCTTTCTTT; CDR3: CASSLRGGLGTEAFF
J: TRBJ1-2; V: TRBV6-4; size: -; D: -; DNA: TGTGCCAGCAGTGACTCTGAAGGGGTCCCCTATGGCTACACCTTC; CDR3: CASSDSEGVPYGYTF
J: TRBJ2-7; V: TRBV4-1; size: -; D: -; DNA: TGCGCCAGCAGCCAAGATCGATCGGGTTGGTCCTACGAGCAGTACTTC; CDR3: CASSQDRSGWSYEQYF
J: TRBJ2-6; V: TRBV4-3; size: -; D: -; DNA: TGCGCCAGCAGCCAATCAGGATCACCCCGCTCTGGGGCCAACGTCCTGACTTTC; CDR3: CASSQSGSPRSGANVLTF
J: TRBJ2-7; V: TRBV7-2; size: -; D: TRBD1; DNA: TGTGCCAGCAGCTTAGAGACAGGGGGCTACGAGCAGTACTTC; CDR3: CASSLETGGYEQYF
J: TRBJ2-3; V: TRBV27; size: -; D: -; DNA: TGTGCCAGCAGTTTATTAAGGCTAGCTGACTACACAGATACGCAGTATTTT; CDR3: CASSLLRLADYTDTQYF
J: TRBJ1-5; V: TRBV7-2; size: -; D: -; DNA: TGTGCCAGCAGCGTCGACAGCTATAGCAATCAGCCCCAGCATTTT; CDR3: CASSVDSYSNQPQHF
J: TRBJ1-1; V: TRBV6-4; size: medium-sized; D: TRBD1; DNA: TGTGCCAGCAGACCGGGACAGGAAAACACTGAAGCTTTCTTT; CDR3: CASRPGQENTEAFF
J: TRBJ2-5; V: TRBV7-9; size: -; D: TRBD1; DNA: TGTGCCAGCGAATGGGACAGCCTACAAGAGACCCAGTACTTC; CDR3: CASEWDSLQETQYF
J: TRBJ2-3; V: TRBV5-4; size: -; D: TRBD2; DNA: TGTGCCAGCAGGGATACTAGCGGCACAGATACGCAGTATTTT; CDR3: CASRDTSGTDTQYF
J: TRBJ2-1; V: TRBV6-5; size: few; D: -; DNA: TGTGCCAGCAGCCCCGCGAGGGGGAATGAGCAGTTCTTC; CDR3: CASSPARGNEQFF
J: TRBJ2-5; V: TRBV18; size: -; D: -; DNA: TGTGCCAGCTCACCAGGTGCGCAAGAGACCCAGTACTTC; CDR3: CASSPGAQETQYF
J: TRBJ2-1; V: TRBV11-2; size: once; D: TRBD2; DNA: TGTGCCAGCAGCTCCTCGCCGGGGAGCGGGAGGACCTACAATGAGCAGTTCTTC; CDR3: CASSSSPGSGRTYNEQFF